What follows are 11 T cell receptor beta chains derived from one specimen sequenced in a study of shared clonotypes between healthy human individuals. This table comes from immunoSEQ multiplex PCR, and its TCRdb copy is limited to in-frame clones, with some not included. The sample consists of about 1,500,000 clones, approximately 97% of them appearing once. Sequenced material: naive CD4+ T cells sorted from blood. Specified subset: CD45RA+ positively selected. The receptors originated from a man aged 25 to 40 in good health.

This chain joins TRBV23-1 and TRBJ2-2; 10 positions agree with TRBD1. TRBV23-1 counts as an open reading frame of uncertain function. The CDR3 has 20 residues. Trimming cost V 0 bases and J 4 bases; bases outside gene matches: 14. CDR3 protein: CASSQSVNIGDRGPTGELFF. The CDR3 DNA reads TGCGCCAGCAGTCAATCGGTAAACATCGGGGACAGGGGTCCCACCGGGGAGCTGTTTTTT.

This clone was picked up one time. The chain joins TRBV18 to TRBJ1-4; no definite D call. Germline CDR1 KGHSH, CDR2 LQKENI. The V end lost 2 bases, the J end lost 3 bases, and 10 bases lay between the germline ends. The CDR3 totals 15 residues. The CDR3 protein is CASSPATAANEKLFF. DNA of the CDR3: TGTGCCAGCTCACCAGCAACGGCGGCTAATGAAAAACTGTTTTTT.

This clone was found once. The rearrangement links TRBV9 to TRBJ2-3; TRBD1 matches 9 bases. With 3 bases clipped from V and 1 base from J, the junction kept 6 bases outside the gene matches. CDR1 is SGDLS, CDR2 YYNGEE, per germline. The CDR3 totals 16 residues. The CDR3 here is CASSGTGAGGTDTQYF. CDR3 sequence (DNA): TGTGCCAGCAGCGGGACAGGGGCAGGAGGCACAGATACGCAGTATTTT.

With regard to this clone: The sample holds other DNA sequences that translate to the same CDR3. V and J are TRBV5-1 and TRBJ2-3; no reliable D call. The CDR3 consists of 13 residues. The germline V and J ends were trimmed by 2 bases and 2 bases, with 6 bases remaining between them. Germline lookup yields CDR1 SGHRS and CDR2 YFSETQ. The CDR3 spells CASSFPYTDTQYF. The CDR3 DNA is TGCGCCAGCAGCTTTCCGTACACAGATACGCAGTATTTT.

The chain is built from TRBV28 and TRBJ1-5, with D maybe TRBD1 (6 bases). The CDR3 runs 15 residues. Germline V gives CDR1 MDHEN, CDR2 SYDVKM. The V gene lost 7 bases and the J gene lost 1 base, with 14 bases spanning the gap. CDR3 bases: TGTGCCAGCAACGACAGGAGGGGGAGCAATCAGCCCCAGCATTTT. This encodes CASNDRRGSNQPQHF.

The gene calls are TRBV6-1 and TRBJ2-2, with D unclear. Between the trimmed V and J ends, which lost 4 bases and 1 base, there was a span of 7 bases. Germline V gene data show CDR1 as MNHNS and CDR2 as SASEGT. This CDR3 is built from 14 residues. The CDR3 loop reads CASSVNRNTGELFF. The CDR3 bases are TGTGCCAGCAGTGTCAATAGGAACACCGGGGAGCTGTTTTTT.

This sequence joins TRBV7-2 and TRBJ2-5, with 8 bases fitting TRBD2. This CDR3 comprises 14 residues. The J segment lost 5 bases and the V segment lost 2 bases, leaving 4 bases of the junction unmatched. Germline V gene sequence: CDR1 SGHTA, CDR2 FQGNSA. Written as DNA, the CDR3 is TGTGCCAGCAGCTTATCACGGGAGGGGGAGACCCAGTACTTC. Translation: CASSLSREGETQYF. The full variable domain, rest sourced from reference TRBV7-2 and TRBJ2-5, is GAGVSQSPSNKVTEKGKDVELRCDPISGHTALYWYRQSLGQGLEFLIYFQGNSAPDKSGLPSDRFSAERTGGSVSTLTIQRTQQEDSAVYLCASSLSREGETQYFGPGTRLLVL.

This sequence joins TRBV6-1 and TRBJ2-1; TRBD2 matches at 8 bases. The length of the CDR3 is 17 residues. The junction had 5 bases not matched to a gene; V was cut back by 1 base and J by 0 bases. Germline V gene lookup returns CDR1 MNHNS and CDR2 SASEGT. CDR3 in amino acids: CASSEGTSGSSYNEQFF. CDR3 nucleotide sequence: TGTGCCAGCAGTGAAGGAACTAGCGGAAGCTCCTACAATGAGCAGTTCTTC.

The V and J genes are TRBV11-2 and TRBJ2-2, with D perhaps matching TRBD1 or TRBD2 (5 bases each). V lost 0 bases, J lost 5 bases, and 16 bases lay in between. This CDR3 spans 17 amino acids. The germline gives CDR1 SGHAT, CDR2 FQNNGV. The CDR3 bases are TGTGCCAGCAGCTTAGATCTCTGGCAGGGAGAAACCGGGGAGCTGTTTTTT. Residues: CASSLDLWQGETGELFF.

The chain has TRBV5-1 and TRBJ2-4, with 8 bases fitting TRBD1. The CDR3 is 17 residues long. V was clipped by 3 bases and J by 3 bases; unmatched bases: 11. Per the germline V gene, CDR1 is SGHRS and CDR2 is YFSETQ. DNA for the CDR3: TGCGCCAGCAGCTCTGCCAGAATCGACAGGGGCAAAAACATTCAGTACTTC. Protein: CASSSARIDRGKNIQYF.

The chain is built from TRBV5-1 and TRBJ2-3; 10 nucleotides agree with TRBD2. Unmatched junction bases numbered 5, after V lost 6 bases and J lost 4 bases. The CDR3 has 14 residues. Per germline, CDR1 SGHRS and CDR2 YFSETQ. CDR3 sequence reads: CASMRTSGPDTQYF. The DNA of the CDR3 is TGCGCCAGCATGCGGACTAGCGGTCCAGATACGCAGTATTTT.